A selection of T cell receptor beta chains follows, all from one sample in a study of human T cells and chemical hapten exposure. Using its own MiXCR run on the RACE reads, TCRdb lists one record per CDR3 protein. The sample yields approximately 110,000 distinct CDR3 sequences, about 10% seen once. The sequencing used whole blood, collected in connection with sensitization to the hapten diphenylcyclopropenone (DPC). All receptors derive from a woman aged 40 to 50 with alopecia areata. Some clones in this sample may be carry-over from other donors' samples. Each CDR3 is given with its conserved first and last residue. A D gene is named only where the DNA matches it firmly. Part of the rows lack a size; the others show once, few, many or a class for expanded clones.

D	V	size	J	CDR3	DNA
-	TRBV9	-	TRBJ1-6	CASSVAGSENSPLHF	TGTGCCAGCAGCGTAGCCGGGTCAGAAAATTCACCCCTCCACTTT
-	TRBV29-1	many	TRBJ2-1	CSVVVLGSYNEQFF	TGCAGCGTTGTAGTCCTAGGTTCCTACAATGAGCAGTTCTTC
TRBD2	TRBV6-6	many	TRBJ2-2	CASNRGLAGGPGGELFF	TGTGCCAGCAACCGCGGACTAGCGGGAGGGCCCGGCGGGGAGCTGTTTTTT
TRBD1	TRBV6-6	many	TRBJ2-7	CASTDMTGGYEQYF	TGTGCCAGCACCGACATGACAGGGGGGTACGAGCAGTACTTC
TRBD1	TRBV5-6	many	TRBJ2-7	CASSLGTGGYEQYF	TGTGCCAGCAGCTTGGGGACAGGCGGCTACGAGCAGTACTTC
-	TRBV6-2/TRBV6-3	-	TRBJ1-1	CASSQGVQAFF	TGTGCCAGCAGCCAAGGGGTTCAAGCTTTCTTT
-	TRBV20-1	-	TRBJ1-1	CSAGGGNTEAFF	TGCAGTGCTGGAGGGGGGAACACTGAAGCTTTCTTT
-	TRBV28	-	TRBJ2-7	CASRPHRQVPAEQYF	TGTGCCAGCAGACCACATCGACAGGTGCCTGCCGAGCAGTACTTC
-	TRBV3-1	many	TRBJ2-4	CASSQEGPENIQYF	TGTGCCAGCAGCCAAGAGGGGCCCGAAAACATTCAGTACTTC
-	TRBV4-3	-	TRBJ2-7	CASSQDLRSYEQYF	TGCGCCAGCAGCCAAGATCTGCGAAGCTACGAGCAGTACTTC
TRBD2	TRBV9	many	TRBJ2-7	CASSVGLAAYEQYF	TGTGCCAGCAGCGTAGGTCTAGCGGCCTACGAGCAGTACTTC
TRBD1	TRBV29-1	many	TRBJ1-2	CSVPGQANYGYTF	TGCAGCGTTCCCGGACAGGCTAACTATGGCTACACCTTC
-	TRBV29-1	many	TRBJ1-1	CSARTANTEAFF	TGCAGCGCTCGGACAGCCAACACTGAAGCTTTCTTT
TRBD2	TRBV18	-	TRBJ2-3	CASSPRGRFGGTQYF	TGTGCCAGCTCACCTCGCGGGAGGTTCGGTGGTACGCAGTATTTT
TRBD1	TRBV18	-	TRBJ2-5	CASSPRTGVQETQYF	TGTGCCAGCTCACCAAGGACAGGAGTCCAAGAGACCCAGTACTTC
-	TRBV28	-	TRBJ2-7	CASSLGAFYEQYF	TGTGCCAGCAGTTTAGGGGCCTTTTACGAGCAGTACTTC
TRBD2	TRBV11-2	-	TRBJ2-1	CASSRTSGNEQFF	TGTGCCAGCAGTCGGACTAGCGGGAATGAGCAGTTCTTC
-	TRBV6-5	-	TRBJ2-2	CASTNQGSGELFF	TGTGCCAGCACAAACCAGGGTTCCGGGGAGCTGTTTTTT
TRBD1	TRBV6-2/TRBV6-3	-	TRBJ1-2	CASSSTDREGYGYTF	TGTGCCAGCAGTTCCACCGACAGGGAGGGATATGGCTACACCTTC
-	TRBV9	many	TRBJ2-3	CASSPAQRRGTDTQYF	TGTGCCAGCAGCCCAGCCCAGCGGCGAGGGACAGATACGCAGTATTTT
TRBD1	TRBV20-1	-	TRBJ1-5	CSALQGVEQPQHF	TGCAGTGCACTCCAGGGGGTCGAGCAGCCCCAGCATTTT
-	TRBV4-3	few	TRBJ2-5	CASSQVRGGQGETQYF	TGCGCCAGCAGCCAAGTGCGGGGCGGGCAAGGGGAGACCCAGTACTTC
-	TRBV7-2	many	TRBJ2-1	CASSSRGGLTHNEQFF	TGTGCCAGCAGCTCCCGAGGGGGACTTACTCACAATGAGCAGTTCTTC
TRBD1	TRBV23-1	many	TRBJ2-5	CASNPTDRGETQYF	TGCGCCAGCAACCCCACCGACAGGGGGGAGACCCAGTACTTC
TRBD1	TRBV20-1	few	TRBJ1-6	CSARGTGPNSPLHF	TGCAGTGCTAGAGGGACAGGGCCGAATTCACCCCTCCACTTT
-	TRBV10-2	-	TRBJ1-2	CASSDGTPKERVSLYGYTF	TGCGCCAGCAGCGATGGGACACCTAAAGAGCGAGTTTCCCTTTATGGCTACACCTTC
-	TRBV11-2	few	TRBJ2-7	CASSLAPLGPGYEQYF	TGTGCCAGCAGCTTAGCTCCCCTCGGACCTGGCTACGAGCAGTACTTC
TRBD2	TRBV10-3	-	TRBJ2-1	CAISEEGLAGGNEQFF	TGTGCCATCAGTGAGGAGGGCCTAGCGGGGGGAAATGAGCAGTTCTTC
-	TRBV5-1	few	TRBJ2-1	CASSLRDGSSYNEQFF	TGCGCCAGCAGCCTCCGGGACGGGAGCTCCTACAATGAGCAGTTCTTC
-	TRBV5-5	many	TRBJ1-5	CASSPVITLNQPQHF	TGTGCCAGCAGCCCTGTCATCACTCTCAATCAGCCCCAGCATTTT
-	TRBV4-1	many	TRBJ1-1	CASSQAGNTEAFF	TGCGCCAGCAGCCAAGCAGGGAACACTGAAGCTTTCTTT
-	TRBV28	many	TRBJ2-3	CASSFWLPSNTDTQYF	TGTGCCAGCAGTTTTTGGCTACCCTCTAACACAGATACGCAGTATTTT
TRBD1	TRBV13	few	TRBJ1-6	CASSLGDRVTSPLHF	TGTGCCAGCAGCTTAGGGGACAGGGTGACTTCACCCCTCCACTTT
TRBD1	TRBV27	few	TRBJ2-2	CASWTGNTGELFF	TGTGCCAGCTGGACAGGGAACACCGGGGAGCTGTTTTTT
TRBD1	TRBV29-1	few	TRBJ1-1	CSGHRGRTEAFF	TGCAGCGGCCACAGGGGGCGGACTGAAGCTTTCTTT
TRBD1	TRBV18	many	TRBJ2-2	CASSPGQGNGELFF	TGTGCCAGCTCACCGGGACAGGGGAACGGGGAGCTGTTTTTT
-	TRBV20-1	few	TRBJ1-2	CSALTPDGFGYTF	TGCAGTGCTCTAACCCCCGACGGTTTCGGCTACACCTTC
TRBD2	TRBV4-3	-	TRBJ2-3	CASSPGLAGGTDTQYF	TGCGCCAGCAGCCCCGGACTAGCGGGAGGCACAGATACGCAGTATTTT
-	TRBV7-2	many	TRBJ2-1	CASSLDPKGGWADEQFF	TGTGCCAGCAGCTTAGACCCAAAGGGAGGATGGGCTGATGAGCAGTTCTTC
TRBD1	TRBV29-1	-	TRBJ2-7	CSVEGDSRSYEQYF	TGCAGCGTTGAGGGGGACAGTCGGTCCTACGAGCAGTACTTC
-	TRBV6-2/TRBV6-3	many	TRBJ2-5	CASSRHHGSKETQYF	TGTGCCAGCAGTCGACACCACGGGAGTAAAGAGACCCAGTACTTC
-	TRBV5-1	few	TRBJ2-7	CASSSVPSKQYF	TGCGCCAGCAGCTCAGTCCCTAGTAAGCAGTACTTC
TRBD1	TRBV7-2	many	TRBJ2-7	CASSLEQGTYEQYF	TGTGCCAGCAGCTTAGAACAGGGGACGTACGAGCAGTACTTC
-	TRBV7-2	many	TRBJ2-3	CASSLGPWVTSSTDTQYF	TGTGCCAGCAGCTTAGGCCCTTGGGTAACCTCTAGCACAGATACGCAGTATTTT
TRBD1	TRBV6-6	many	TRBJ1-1	CASSRQGGINTEAFF	TGTGCCAGCAGTCGACAGGGCGGAATAAACACTGAAGCTTTCTTT